The clone carrying this T cell receptor (beta chain) has a handful of counts. One entry per CDR3 protein results from TCRdb running MiXCR on the 5' RACE reads. The sample carries about 110,000 distinct CDR3 sequences, over 15% recorded once. This CDR3 is built from 15 residues. V was cut by 4 bases and J by 0 bases, with 11 bases left in between. Germline V CDR1 and CDR2: WSHSY, SAAADI. The sample is drawn from a study of T-cell memory formation after mild COVID-19. The chain links TRBV10-2 to TRBJ2-3; possibly TRBD2 for D (5 bases). This sequence originates from an adult woman who had mild COVID-19 (a few samples of this study predate the infection). Cell type and time point are not known. The specimen sequenced was PBMCs or a T cell subset sorted from them (not recorded which). The CDR3 loop is CASSAVTGSTDTQYF. CDR3 in DNA: TGCGCCAGCAGTGCGGTTACGGGGAGCACAGATACGCAGTATTTT.